This TCR beta chain was identified during a study of neurological immune-mediated disorders. Findings of the study overall: Multiple sclerosis patients had less TCR clonal expansion than even healthy controls, unlike HTLV-1-associated myelopathy. Among expanded clones, no CDR3 amino acid sequences were shared across subjects, a pattern suggesting private repertoires in all groups.

Time point described: longitudinal time-point 1 (baseline). The cDNA was generated by 5'RACE with 10-nucleotide random UMIs. TCRdb reanalysed the 5' RACE reads using MiXCR and keeps one entry per CDR3 protein. The sample records about 71,000 distinct CDR3 sequences, roughly 10% being singletons. Ten or more counts support this clonotype. Its antigen is undetermined. This CDR3 contains 15 residues. V was clipped by 0 bases and J by 3 bases; unmatched bases: 5. The V gene's germline CDR1 is LGHDT and CDR2 YNNKEL (reference sequence). Sequenced sample: PBMCs. The chain has TRBV3-1 and TRBJ2-7, with 7 bases fitting TRBD2. This receptor was obtained from a man aged 25-40 years in good health. CDR3 amino acids: CASSQDGRGSYEQYF. The CDR3 DNA reads TGTGCCAGCAGCCAAGATGGTCGCGGGAGCTACGAGCAGTACTTC.